Each of the 27 T cell receptor beta chains below was sequenced from the same sample in a study of cytomegalovirus exposure and HLA in healthy donors. PCR was performed using 60 Vbeta and 13 Jbeta primers. Here immunoSEQ multiplex PCR was the method, and the copy in TCRdb shows in-frame clones only, minus some. Among 85,000 to 130,000 clones listed, around 10% were seen once. The sequencing sample was made of PBMCs. These receptors were taken from a man aged 40-49 years in good health and CMV-seropositive.

This rearrangement joins TRBV21-1 to TRBJ1-5; the tabulated D call, TRBD1, remains unverified against the DNA. TRBV21-1 is an annotated pseudogene. This CDR3 comprises 14 residues. The CDR3 region has the DNA TGTGCCAGCAGCGAACCCGCAGTAAACCAGCCCCAGCATTTT. Translated: CASSEPAVNQPQHF.

The chain is built from TRBV9 and TRBJ2-1, with TRBD2 identical over 11 bases. Germline V lookup: CDR1 SGDLS, CDR2 YYNGEE. The CDR3 spans 16 residues. Trimming cost V 4 bases and J 7 bases; bases outside gene matches: 10. The CDR3 is CASSRSTSGKPNEQFF. The CDR3 DNA follows: TGTGCCAGCAGCCGCTCGACTAGCGGGAAACCAAATGAGCAGTTCTTC.

This clone was counted a few times. The chain uses TRBV9 and TRBJ2-7; TRBD2 agrees at 7 bases. CDR3 size: 15 residues. CDR1 is SGDLS, CDR2 YYNGEE, per germline. The junction had 3 bases not matched to a gene; V was cut back by 0 bases and J by 0 bases. In nucleotides, the CDR3 is TGTGCCAGCAGCGTAGAGCGGGGCCCCTCCTACGAGCAGTACTTC. Protein: CASSVERGPSYEQYF.

This chain joins TRBV7-9 and TRBJ2-3; 9 nucleotides match TRBD2. There are 16 residues in the CDR3. Per germline, CDR1 SEHNR and CDR2 FQNEAQ (reference sequence). J lost 2 bases, V lost 6 bases, and 9 bases had no gene match. The CDR3 reads CASSLVSGSATDTQYF. CDR3 DNA: TGTGCCAGCAGTCTAGTTAGCGGGAGCGCCACAGATACGCAGTATTTT.

The chain has TRBV28 and TRBJ2-1, with 11 nucleotides matching TRBD2. The CDR3 is 16 amino acids. Germline V gene data show CDR1 as MDHEN and CDR2 as SYDVKM. Trimming at V came to 3 bases and at J to 4 bases, leaving 5 bases not matched to a gene. The CDR3 reads CASSFSSGRKYNEQFF. CDR3 DNA sequence: TGTGCCAGCAGTTTCTCTAGCGGGAGGAAGTACAATGAGCAGTTCTTC.

This clone was observed a few times. V and J are TRBV7-9 and TRBJ2-1; 8 nucleotides line up with TRBD2. The CDR3 has 17 amino acids. Germline V gene lookup returns CDR1 SEHNR and CDR2 FQNEAQ (reference sequence). V was pared by 1 base and J by 6 bases, with 11 bases of the junction left unmatched. CDR3 bases: TGTGCCAGCAGCTTAGAGTTAACAGGACTAGCTGTCAATGAGCAGTTCTTC. This translates into CASSLELTGLAVNEQFF.

This clone has just a few counts. This rearrangement joins TRBV11-3 to TRBJ1-1; D is undetermined. V lost 3 bases, J lost 0 bases, and 11 bases lay in between. This CDR3 has 15 residues. The germline V gene encodes CDR1 SGHNT and CDR2 YENEEA. The CDR3 sequence is CASSFQAGMNTEAFF. The CDR3 nucleotides are TGTGCCAGCAGCTTCCAGGCAGGAATGAACACTGAAGCTTTCTTT.

The chain carries TRBV4-2 and TRBJ2-2; the D is unclear. Looked up from germline, CDR1 is LGHNA and CDR2 is YNFKEQ. CDR3 length equals 15 residues. Between the trimmed V and J ends, which lost 0 bases and 7 bases, there was a span of 12 bases. Here the CDR3 reads CASSQDYSQLGELFF. The CDR3 DNA is TGTGCCAGCAGCCAAGATTATTCACAGCTCGGGGAGCTGTTTTTT.

The rearrangement joins TRBV7-9 to TRBJ2-7, with 7 nucleotides matching TRBD2. The CDR3 has 14 residues. CDR1 and CDR2 (germline): SEHNR, FQNEAQ (reference sequence). Losses at the gene ends were 0 bases for V and 5 bases for J; bases not matched to a gene: 4. The CDR3 DNA follows: TGTGCCAGCAGCTTAGCGGGAGGGCCCCACGAGCAGTACTTC. This translates into CASSLAGGPHEQYF.

The gene calls are TRBV4-2 and TRBJ1-2, with D tentatively TRBD1 (6 bases). The CDR3 contains 15 residues. Germline-derived CDR1 and CDR2 are LGHNA and YNFKEQ. The V end was cut by 1 base, the J end by 8 bases, with 17 bases between. The CDR3 reads CASSQGTAGVDGYTF. CDR3 bases: TGTGCCAGCAGCCAAGGTACGGCAGGGGTTGACGGCTACACCTTC.

V usage is TRBV29-1 and J usage is TRBJ2-1, with 16 positions matching TRBD2. V was clipped by 6 bases and J by 8 bases; unmatched bases: 7. This CDR3 is 15 amino acids long. CDR1 is SQVTM, CDR2 ANQGSEA, per germline. CDR3 DNA sequence: TGCAGCGTAGCCGGGACTAGCGGGAGGGCCTATGAGCAGTTCTTC. Its translation is CSVAGTSGRAYEQFF.

The chain carries TRBV2 and TRBJ2-1; 14 bases match TRBD2. CDR3 length: 16 residues. Germline-derived CDR1 and CDR2 are SNHLY and FYNNEI. After removal of 3 bases from V and 6 bases from J, the junction contained 4 bases not matched to a gene. CDR3: CASSDEGTSGSNEQFF. The DNA for the CDR3 is TGTGCCAGCAGTGATGAGGGGACTAGCGGGAGCAATGAGCAGTTCTTC.

In this sample, this clone turned up a few times. V gene TRBV6-1 combines with J gene TRBJ1-2; D possibly corresponds to TRBD1 (6 bases). Germline CDR1 MNHNS, CDR2 SASEGT. Trimming removed 4 bases from V and 4 bases from J, with 10 bases in between. This CDR3 is built from 13 residues. The CDR3 bases are TGTGCCAGCAGTGTACAGGGCACCTATGGCTACACCTTC. Translation: CASSVQGTYGYTF.

The chain employs TRBV9 and TRBJ2-7; 7 nucleotides align to TRBD1. Germline V CDR1 and CDR2: SGDLS, YYNGEE. The CDR3 loop spans 15 amino acids. The V and J ends lost 3 bases and 9 bases, in that order; junction bases with no gene match: 15. CDR3 protein: CASSADRDLRTVQYF. The CDR3 bases are TGTGCCAGCAGCGCCGACAGGGATCTTCGGACGGTGCAGTACTTC.

The genes are TRBV7-8 and TRBJ2-1, with 7 bases aligning to TRBD2. Losses at the gene ends were 3 bases for V and 3 bases for J; bases not matched to a gene: 8. The CDR3 extends over 16 amino acids. Germline V gives CDR1 SGHVS, CDR2 FQNEAQ. CDR3 DNA: TGTGCCAGCAGCTTGCGGCGGGAGTTTCACTACAATGAGCAGTTCTTC. Protein sequence: CASSLRREFHYNEQFF.

The V and J genes are TRBV2 and TRBJ1-2, with D uncertain. The V and J ends lost 3 bases and 2 bases respectively, with 10 bases between them. The CDR3 spans 14 residues. Germline CDR1 reads SNHLY; CDR2 reads FYNNEI. Here the CDR3 DNA reads TGTGCCAGCAGTGAGGGCCGACTAAACTATGGCTACACCTTC. The encoded protein is CASSEGRLNYGYTF. Combining the CDR3 with reference TRBV2 and TRBJ1-2 gives the whole variable domain EPEVTQTPSHQVTQMGQEVILRCVPISNHLYFYWYRQILGQKVEFLVSFYNNEISEKSEIFDDQFSVERPDGSNFTLKIRSTKLEDSAMYFCASSEGRLNYGYTFGSGTRLTVV.

The genes are TRBV4-3 and TRBJ2-1, with TRBD2 matching over 8 bases. Per the germline V gene, CDR1 is LGHNA and CDR2 is YSLEER. The CDR3 runs to 15 residues. Trimming took 4 bases from V and 2 from J; bases not matched to a gene: 4. The CDR3 loop reads CASSLGAGAYNEQFF. As DNA, the CDR3 is TGCGCCAGCAGCCTTGGAGCGGGGGCCTACAATGAGCAGTTCTTC.

This clone was detected only a few times. The chain joins TRBV4-1 to TRBJ2-5; 10 bases match TRBD2. The germline gives CDR1 MGHRA, CDR2 YSYEKL. The CDR3 length is 16 residues. V lost 5 bases and J lost 1; bases outside the gene matches: 7. The CDR3 nucleotides are TGCGCCAGCAGCTCCGGTCCTAGCGGGGGCCAAGAGACCCAGTACTTC. Translating it yields CASSSGPSGGQETQYF.

The CDR3 bases are TGTGCCAGCAGTTTTACCGGGACAGGGGTTTACGAGCAGTACTTC. Amino acids: CASSFTGTGVYEQYF. The chain combines TRBV27 with TRBJ2-7, with 10 bases lining up with TRBD1. The CDR3 has 15 amino acids. Germline V gene lookup returns CDR1 MNHEY and CDR2 SMNVEV (reference sequence). The trim removed 3 bases at V and 4 bases at J, leaving 6 bases unmatched.

The rearrangement uses TRBV7-9 and TRBJ1-1, with TRBD1 matching over 7 bases. The CDR3 is made up of 14 amino acids. In germline, CDR1 is SEHNR, CDR2 FQNEAQ (reference sequence). The V segment lost 2 bases and the J segment 1 base; nucleotides outside the gene matches: 1. Here the CDR3 DNA reads TGTGCCAGCAGCTTAACAGGGGCGAACACTGAAGCTTTCTTT. Protein product: CASSLTGANTEAFF.

The V and J genes are TRBV6-6 and TRBJ2-5, with a possible D match to TRBD2 (6 bases). The CDR3 is 12 residues long. CDR1 MNHNY and CDR2 SVGAGI come from the germline V gene (reference sequence). CDR3 nucleotides: TGTGCGATGGGCGGGGACTCGGAGACCCAGTACTTC. It translates to CAMGGDSETQYF.

The chain uses TRBV7-3 and TRBJ2-3; 16 bases map to TRBD2. The CDR3 has 18 amino acids. Unmatched junction bases numbered 8, after V lost 5 bases and J lost 3 bases. The germline CDR1 and CDR2 sequences are SGHTA and FQGTGA. CDR3 protein: CASSPPGLAGGKTDTQYF. CDR3 sequence (DNA): TGTGCCAGCAGCCCACCGGGACTAGCGGGAGGGAAGACAGATACGCAGTATTTT.

The sample holds a few counts of this clone. V is TRBV14 and J is TRBJ1-1, with 8 positions matching TRBD1. The CDR3 is 15 residues long. V shed 2 bases, J shed 3 bases, and the junction held 5 bases outside the gene matches. Germline values: CDR1 SGHDN, CDR2 FVKESK. The CDR3 DNA reads as TGTGCCAGCAGCCAACGGACAGGGTGGGACACTGAAGCTTTCTTT. Protein: CASSQRTGWDTEAFF.

This clone turned up a few times. The rearrangement uses TRBV28 and TRBJ2-4; D may be TRBD1 (5 bases). CDR1 and CDR2 (germline): MDHEN, SYDVKM. V was trimmed by 3 bases and J by 8 bases, leaving 11 bases between them. There are 13 residues in the CDR3. CDR3 sequence reads: CASSFQGADIQYF. Here the CDR3 DNA reads TGTGCCAGCAGTTTCCAAGGGGCGGACATTCAGTACTTC.

A few counts support this clone. The chain links TRBV7-3 to TRBJ2-1; possibly TRBD2 for D (5 bases). The CDR3 is 15 residues long. Trimming left V 5 bases short and J 0 bases short, with 11 bases between. CDR1 and CDR2 (germline): SGHTA, FQGTGA. CDR3 DNA: TGTGCCAGCAGCAATATCGGGGACTCCTACAATGAGCAGTTCTTC. Residues: CASSNIGDSYNEQFF. The entire variable domain, with the rest obtained from reference TRBV7-3 and TRBJ2-1, is as follows: GAGVSQTPSNKVTEKGKYVELRCDPISGHTALYWYRQSLGQGPEFLIYFQGTGAADDSGLPNDRFFAVRPEGSVSTLKIQRTERGDSAVYLCASSNIGDSYNEQFFGPGTRLTVL.

The J gene is TRBJ2-7, the V gene TRBV2, with D possibly TRBD2 on 5 matching bases. V lost 1 base to trimming and J lost 2 bases, with 9 bases between them. This CDR3 contains 14 residues. The germline gives CDR1 SNHLY, CDR2 FYNNEI. Written as DNA, the CDR3 is TGTGCCAGCAGTGAAGGGGCGGGCGCCTACGAGCAGTACTTC. Its translation is CASSEGAGAYEQYF.

J is TRBJ1-2 and V is TRBV28; D remains ambiguous. Germline V gives CDR1 MDHEN, CDR2 SYDVKM. This CDR3 has 11 residues. Deletions cut 4 bases from V and 6 bases from J, with 6 bases between. The CDR3 DNA sequence: TGTGCCAGCAGTTCCTTTCATGGCTACACCTTC. Its protein product is CASSSFHGYTF.